The present TCR beta chain was sequenced within a study of regulatory T cells in long-lasting Graves disease. As for the study in general: Antithyroid drug use was under 3 months in newly diagnosed Graves' patients.

This clonotype was observed many times. HTBI primers from iRepertoire and Arm-PCR of CDR3 regions yielded the TCR beta libraries. Original processing methods: From all samples, identification returned 12 to 15 TRBJ and approximately 61 TRBV segments. Via MiXCR, TCRdb re-called the multiplex PCR reads, giving one row per CDR3 protein. Here the V and J calls rest on TCRdb's processing, not on the authors' analysis. The table includes roughly 400,000 distinct CDR3 sequences, about 17% detected once. As for time point: newly diagnosed GD, antithyroid drugs for less than 3 months. Construction of the TCR library relied on RNA isolated from PBMCs. CDR3 size: 15 residues. The germline V gene encodes CDR1 LGHDT and CDR2 YNNKEL (reference sequence). V lost 1 base and J lost 1, with 10 bases in between. This sample also appeared in a second study, on T cells in Graves' hyperthyroidism and ophthalmopathy. That paper states: By a 13 V-J model, ophthalmopathy was set apart from stable hyperthyroidism.

This clonotype was sampled from a young woman with Graves disease. This specimen consisted of peripheral blood mononuclear cells (PBMCs), obtained at new diagnosis, from a patient treated with antithyroid drugs. The V and J genes are TRBV3-1 and TRBJ1-1; D is undetermined. The DNA for the CDR3 is TGTGCCAGCAGCCAAGCAGGTCAGAAGAACACTGAAGCTTTCTTT. Translating gives CASSQAGQKNTEAFF. The variable domain in full, with the rest retrieved from reference TRBV3-1 and TRBJ1-1, is DTAVSQTPKYLVTQMGNDKSIKCEQNLGHDTMYWYKQDSKKFLKIMFSYNNKELIINETVPNRFSPKSPDKAHLNLHINSLELGDSAVYFCASSQAGQKNTEAFFGQGTRLTVV.